The clone carrying this T cell receptor beta chain was picked up a small number of times. Time point described: newly diagnosed GD, antithyroid drugs for less than 3 months. Researchers made the TCR library from RNA that was extracted from PBMCs. This sample is part of a study of regulatory T cells in long-lasting Graves disease. TCR beta libraries were built with iRepertoire HTBI primers and Arm-PCR of CDR3 regions. TCRdb recomputed calls from the multiplex PCR reads with MiXCR, one row per CDR3 protein. The sample lists around 450,000 distinct CDR3 sequences, roughly 15% seen once, with roughly an eighth in the top ten. V shed 3 bases, J shed 6 bases, and the junction held 9 bases outside the gene matches. Germline-derived CDR1 and CDR2 are MNHNS and SASEGT. CDR3 size: 16 residues. This sample also appeared in a second study, on T cells in Graves' hyperthyroidism and ophthalmopathy. That work adds: The HTBI primer set was used in a first-round RT-PCR of the TCR CDR3.

V is TRBV6-1 and J is TRBJ2-3; TRBD1 aligns across 10 bases. The sequencing used peripheral blood mononuclear cells (PBMCs), collected at new diagnosis, from a patient treated with antithyroid drugs. This TCR was recovered from a man aged 35-49 years with Graves disease. The CDR3 DNA reads TGTGCCAGCAGTGACCGGGACAGGGGAAGTCTGGATACGCAGTATTTT. This translates into CASSDRDRGSLDTQYF.